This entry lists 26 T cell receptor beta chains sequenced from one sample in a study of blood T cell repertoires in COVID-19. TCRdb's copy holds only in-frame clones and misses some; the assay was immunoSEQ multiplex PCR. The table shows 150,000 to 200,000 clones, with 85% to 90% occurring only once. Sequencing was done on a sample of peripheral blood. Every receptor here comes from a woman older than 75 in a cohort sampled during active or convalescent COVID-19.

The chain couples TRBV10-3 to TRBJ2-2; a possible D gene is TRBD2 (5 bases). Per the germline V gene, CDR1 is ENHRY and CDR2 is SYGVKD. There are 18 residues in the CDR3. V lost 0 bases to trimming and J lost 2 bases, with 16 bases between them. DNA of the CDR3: TGTGCCATCAGTGAGTCGCAAGGACTCCGGACTAACACCGGGGAGCTGTTTTTT. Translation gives CAISESQGLRTNTGELFF.

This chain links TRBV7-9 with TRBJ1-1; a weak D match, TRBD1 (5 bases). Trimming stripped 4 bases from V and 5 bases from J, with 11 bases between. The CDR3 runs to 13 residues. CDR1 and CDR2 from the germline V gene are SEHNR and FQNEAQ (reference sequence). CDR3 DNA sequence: TGTGCCAGCAGCTCAAATGGGGGGACTGAAGCTTTCTTT. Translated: CASSSNGGTEAFF.

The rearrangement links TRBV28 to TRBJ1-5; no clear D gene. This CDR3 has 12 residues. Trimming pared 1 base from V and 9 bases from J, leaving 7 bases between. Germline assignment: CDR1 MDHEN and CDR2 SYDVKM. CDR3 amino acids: CASSLSTGPQHF. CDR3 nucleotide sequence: TGTGCCAGCAGTTTATCCACGGGGCCCCAGCATTTT.

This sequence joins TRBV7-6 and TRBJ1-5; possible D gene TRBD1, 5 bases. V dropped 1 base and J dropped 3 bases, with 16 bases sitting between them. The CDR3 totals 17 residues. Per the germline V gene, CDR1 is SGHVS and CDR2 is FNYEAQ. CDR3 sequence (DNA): TGTGCCAGCAGCTTAGAGGGCAGGGTGGGAAACAATCAGCCCCAGCATTTT. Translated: CASSLEGRVGNNQPQHF.

The CDR3 DNA reads TGTGCCAGCAGTCCACTAGGAGGCAATGAGCAGTTCTTC. This encodes CASSPLGGNEQFF. The chain carries TRBV3-1 (or the pseudogene TRBV3-2) and TRBJ2-1; perhaps TRBD2 as D (5 bases). The CDR3 has 13 amino acids. V lost 6 bases, J lost 6 bases, and 12 bases lay in between. Looked up from germline, CDR1 is LGHDT and CDR2 is YNNKEL (reference sequence).

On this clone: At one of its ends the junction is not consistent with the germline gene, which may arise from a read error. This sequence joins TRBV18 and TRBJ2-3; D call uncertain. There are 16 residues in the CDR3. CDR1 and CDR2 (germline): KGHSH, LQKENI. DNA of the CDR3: TGTGCCAGCACACCTAGAGCCGCAGGTAGCACAGATACGCAGTATTTT. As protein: CASTPRAAGSTDTQYF.

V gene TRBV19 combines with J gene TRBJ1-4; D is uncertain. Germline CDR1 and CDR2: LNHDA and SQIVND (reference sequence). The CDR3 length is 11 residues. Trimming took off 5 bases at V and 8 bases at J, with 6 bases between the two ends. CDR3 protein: CASSEAEKLFF. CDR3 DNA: TGTGCCAGTAGTGAAGCCGAAAAACTGTTTTTT.

CDR3 in DNA: TGTGCCAGCAGTTTAGCTAGACAGAGGACGCCTTCCTACGAGCAGTACTTC. Its translation: CASSLARQRTPSYEQYF. V and J are TRBV6-2 or TRBV6-3 and TRBJ2-7; possible D gene TRBD1, 5 bases. The V gene lost 4 bases and the J gene lost 1 base, with 20 bases spanning the gap. This CDR3 spans 17 amino acids. Germline V CDR1 and CDR2: MNHEY, SVGEGT.

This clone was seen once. The CDR3 here is CASSRSGREYNEQFF. In nucleotides, the CDR3 is TGTGCCAGCAGTCGTAGCGGGAGGGAGTACAATGAGCAGTTCTTC. The rearrangement uses TRBV6-5 and TRBJ2-1; 11 bases align to TRBD2. CDR3 size: 15 residues. J lost 4 bases, V lost 5 bases, and 4 bases had no gene match. Germline CDR1 reads MNHEY; CDR2 reads SVGAGI.

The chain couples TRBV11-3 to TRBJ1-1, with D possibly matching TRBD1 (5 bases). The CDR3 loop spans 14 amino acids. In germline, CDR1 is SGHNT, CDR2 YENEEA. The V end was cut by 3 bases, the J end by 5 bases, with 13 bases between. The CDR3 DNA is TGTGCCAGCAGCTTCGGGGGGAGGAGGACTGAAGCTTTCTTT. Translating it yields CASSFGGRRTEAFF.

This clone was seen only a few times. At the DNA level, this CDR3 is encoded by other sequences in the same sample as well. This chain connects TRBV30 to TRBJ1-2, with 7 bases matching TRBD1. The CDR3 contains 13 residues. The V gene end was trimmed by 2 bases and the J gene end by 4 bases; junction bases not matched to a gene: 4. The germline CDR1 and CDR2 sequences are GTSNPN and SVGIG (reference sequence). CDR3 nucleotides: TGTGCCTGGAGTAGGGACAGACCCTATGGCTACACCTTC. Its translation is CAWSRDRPYGYTF.

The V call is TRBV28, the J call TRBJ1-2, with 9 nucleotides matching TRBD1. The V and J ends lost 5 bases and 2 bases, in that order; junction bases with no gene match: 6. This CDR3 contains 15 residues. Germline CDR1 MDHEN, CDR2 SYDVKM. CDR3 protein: CASSPEGQGNYGYTF. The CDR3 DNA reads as TGTGCCAGCAGTCCGGAGGGACAGGGAAACTATGGCTACACCTTC.

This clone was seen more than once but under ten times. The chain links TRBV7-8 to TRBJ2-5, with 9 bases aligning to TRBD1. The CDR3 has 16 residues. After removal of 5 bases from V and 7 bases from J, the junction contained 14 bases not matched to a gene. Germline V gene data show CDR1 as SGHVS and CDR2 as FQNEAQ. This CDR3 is CASSPMVGTGFLTQYF. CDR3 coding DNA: TGTGCCAGCAGCCCCATGGTGGGGACAGGGTTTCTGACCCAGTACTTC.

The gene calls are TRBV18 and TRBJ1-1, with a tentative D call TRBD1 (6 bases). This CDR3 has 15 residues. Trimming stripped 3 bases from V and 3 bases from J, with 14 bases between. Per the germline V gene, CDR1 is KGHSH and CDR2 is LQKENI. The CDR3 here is CASSPPQGRDTEAFF. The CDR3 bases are TGTGCCAGCTCACCGCCGCAGGGGCGGGACACTGAAGCTTTCTTT.

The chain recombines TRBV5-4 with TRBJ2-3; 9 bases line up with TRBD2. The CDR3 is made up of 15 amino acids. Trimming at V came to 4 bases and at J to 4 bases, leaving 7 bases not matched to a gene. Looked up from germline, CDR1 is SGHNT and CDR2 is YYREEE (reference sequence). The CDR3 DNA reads TGTGCCAGCAGCCCCAGCGGGAGGTACGCAGATACGCAGTATTTT. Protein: CASSPSGRYADTQYF.

Here the CDR3 reads CAWESGDTDTQYF. For the CDR3, the DNA is TGTGCCTGGGAGAGCGGGGACACAGATACGCAGTATTTT. The chain couples TRBV30 to TRBJ2-3; 7 nucleotides line up with TRBD2. The CDR3 extends over 13 amino acids. Germline CDR1 reads GTSNPN; CDR2 reads SVGIG (reference sequence). With V trimmed by 5 bases and J by 2 bases, 4 bases remained unmatched.

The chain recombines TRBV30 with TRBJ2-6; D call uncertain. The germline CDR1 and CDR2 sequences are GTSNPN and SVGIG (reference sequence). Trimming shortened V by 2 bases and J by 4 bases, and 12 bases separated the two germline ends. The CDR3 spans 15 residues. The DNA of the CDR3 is TGTGCCTGGAGTATGCCCTCCACAGGGGCCAACGTCCTGACTTTC. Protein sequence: CAWSMPSTGANVLTF.

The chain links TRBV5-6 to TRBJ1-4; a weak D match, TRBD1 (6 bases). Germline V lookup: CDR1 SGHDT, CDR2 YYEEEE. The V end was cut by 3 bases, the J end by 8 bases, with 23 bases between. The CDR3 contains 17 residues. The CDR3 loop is CASSSLRAQGVGEKLFF. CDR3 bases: TGTGCCAGCAGCTCTCTACGGGCACAGGGTGTAGGAGAAAAACTGTTTTTT.

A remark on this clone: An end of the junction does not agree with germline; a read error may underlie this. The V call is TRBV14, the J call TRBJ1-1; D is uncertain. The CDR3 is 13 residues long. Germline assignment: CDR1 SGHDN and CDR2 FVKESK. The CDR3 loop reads CASSQEAGTAAFF. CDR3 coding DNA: TGTGCCAGCAGCCAAGAAGCGGGAACTGCAGCTTTCTTT.

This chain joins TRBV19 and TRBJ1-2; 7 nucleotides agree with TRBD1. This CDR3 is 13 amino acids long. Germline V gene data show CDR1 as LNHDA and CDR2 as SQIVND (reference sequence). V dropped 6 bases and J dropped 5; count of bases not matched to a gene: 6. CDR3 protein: CASRGTDAYGYTF. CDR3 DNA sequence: TGTGCCAGTAGAGGGACAGACGCTTATGGCTACACCTTC.

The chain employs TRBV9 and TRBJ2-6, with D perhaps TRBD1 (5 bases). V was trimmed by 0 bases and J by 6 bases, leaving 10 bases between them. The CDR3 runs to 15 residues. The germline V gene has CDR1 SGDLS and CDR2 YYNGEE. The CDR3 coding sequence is TGTGCCAGCAGCGTAGGCCAGGGAACGGCCAACGTCCTGACTTTC. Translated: CASSVGQGTANVLTF.

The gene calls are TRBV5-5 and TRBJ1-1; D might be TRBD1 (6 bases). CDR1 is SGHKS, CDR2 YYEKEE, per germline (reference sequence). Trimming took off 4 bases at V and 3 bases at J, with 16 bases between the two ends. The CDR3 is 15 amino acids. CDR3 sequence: CASSPHFEGDTEAFF. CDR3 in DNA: TGTGCCAGCAGCCCCCATTTTGAGGGGGACACTGAAGCTTTCTTT.

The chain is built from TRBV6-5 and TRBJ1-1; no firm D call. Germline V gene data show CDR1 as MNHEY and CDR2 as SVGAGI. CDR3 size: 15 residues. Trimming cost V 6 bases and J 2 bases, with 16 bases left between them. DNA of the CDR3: TGTGCCAGCAGGTTCAGAAGGAGGGCCAACACTGAAGCTTTCTTT. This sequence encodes CASRFRRRANTEAFF.

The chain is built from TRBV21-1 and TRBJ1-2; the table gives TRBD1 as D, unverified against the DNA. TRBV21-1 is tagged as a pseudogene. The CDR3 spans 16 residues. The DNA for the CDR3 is TGTGCCAGCAGCAAAGATGGCGGGACAGGGGACTATGGCTACACCTTC. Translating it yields CASSKDGGTGDYGYTF.

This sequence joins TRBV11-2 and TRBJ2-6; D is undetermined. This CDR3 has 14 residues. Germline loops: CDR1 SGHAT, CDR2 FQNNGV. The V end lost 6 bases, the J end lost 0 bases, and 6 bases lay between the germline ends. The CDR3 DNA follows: TGTGCCAGCAGGGCAGGCTCTGGGGCCAACGTCCTGACTTTC. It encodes CASRAGSGANVLTF. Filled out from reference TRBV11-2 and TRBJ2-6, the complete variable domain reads EAGVAQSPRYKIIEKRQSVAFWCNPISGHATLYWYQQILGQGPKLLIQFQNNGVVDDSQLPKDRFSAERLKGVDSTLKIQPAKLEDSAVYLCASRAGSGANVLTFGAGSRLTVL.

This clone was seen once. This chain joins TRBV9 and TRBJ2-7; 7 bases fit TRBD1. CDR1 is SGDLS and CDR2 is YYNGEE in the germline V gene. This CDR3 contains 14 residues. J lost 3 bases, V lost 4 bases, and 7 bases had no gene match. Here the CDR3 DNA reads TGTGCCAGCAGCCAATCGGGACAGAACTACGAGCAGTACTTC. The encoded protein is CASSQSGQNYEQYF.